The rows below give T cell receptor beta chains drawn from one sample of a study of OX40 agonist ivuxolimab in advanced cancers. The assay was immunoSEQ multiplex PCR, and TCRdb's table has in-frame clones only and misses some. The sample has tens of thousands of clones, roughly nine tenths seen once; the top ten hold 12%. The material sequenced was CD4+ or CD8+ T cells sorted from blood, taken in a trial of the OX40 agonist ivuxolimab. These receptors were collected from an adult with an advanced solid tumor such as melanoma, head and neck, liver or kidney cancer. Both conserved end residues are part of each CDR3. A D gene is named only where the DNA matches it firmly. Size is omitted from some rows. Given values are once, few, many or a class for expanded clones.

-	TRBV5-1	-	TRBJ2-7	TGCGCCAGCAGCTTCCTGTACGAGCAGTACTTC	CASSFLYEQYF
TRBD1	TRBV6-5	once	TRBJ1-3	TGTGCCAGCAGTACAGGGGACTCCGGAAACACCATATATTTT	CASSTGDSGNTIYF
-	TRBV9	-	TRBJ2-3	TGTGCCAGCAGCGTTAGCGGTGGGTTAGATACGCAGTATTTT	CASSVSGGLDTQYF
-	TRBV7-8	-	TRBJ1-5	TGTGCCAGCAGCTTGAGTGTGGGAAAATGGAATCAGCCCCAGCATTTT	CASSLSVGKWNQPQHF
TRBD2	TRBV9	-	TRBJ2-7	TGTGCCCGCAGCGTAGGGGGACTAGCGGGGGACGAGCAGTACTTC	CARSVGGLAGDEQYF
-	TRBV9	-	TRBJ2-3	TGTGCCAGCAGCGTAGACGGGACACCACTGACGCAGTATTTT	CASSVDGTPLTQYF
-	TRBV7-2	-	TRBJ1-3	TGTGCCAGCAGCTTAGGAGGGGGGAGAAACACCATATATTTT	CASSLGGGRNTIYF
-	TRBV6-6	-	TRBJ1-1	TGTGCCAGCAGTTATACCCGGACCACTGAAGCTTTCTTT	CASSYTRTTEAFF
TRBD2	TRBV6-4	once	TRBJ2-7	TGTGCCAGCAGTTGGACTAGCGGGAGTATCTACGAGCAGTACTTC	CASSWTSGSIYEQYF
-	TRBV19	-	TRBJ1-2	TGTGCCACCTTGAGAGGGGGTAGAAACTATGGCTACACCTTC	CATLRGGRNYGYTF
-	TRBV27	-	TRBJ2-7	TGTGCCAGCAGCCAGGGGACCTCCTACGAGCAGTACTTC	CASSQGTSYEQYF
-	TRBV6-5	once	TRBJ2-1	TGTGCCAGCAGTTGGTACAATGAGCAGTTCTTC	CASSWYNEQFF
-	TRBV4-2	-	TRBJ2-5	TGTGCCAGCAGCCAAGAAGCCGGTCAAAAAGAGACCCAGTACTTC	CASSQEAGQKETQYF
-	TRBV4-3	-	TRBJ1-2	TGCGCCAGCAGCCACAGTACCACAGGGAACTATGGCTACACCTTC	CASSHSTTGNYGYTF
-	TRBV6-6	-	TRBJ1-5	TGTGCCAGCAGTTACCCCGGACGTAACAATCAGCCCCAGCATTTT	CASSYPGRNNQPQHF
TRBD2	TRBV6-1	-	TRBJ2-1	TGTGCCAGCACTGGACTAGCGGGGGGCTACAATGAGCAGTTCTTC	CASTGLAGGYNEQFF
TRBD2	TRBV7-3	once	TRBJ2-1	TGTGCCAGCAGCTTACTTGCGGGAGGTTTTGAAAATGAGCAGTTCTTC	CASSLLAGGFENEQFF
-	TRBV4-3	few	TRBJ1-6	TGCGCCAGCAGCCAAGAAGGAGGCCAGAACCTATATAATTCACCCCTCCACTTT	CASSQEGGQNLYNSPLHF
-	TRBV7-3	-	TRBJ2-3	TGTGCCAGCAGCCGATGGGGGTCGTCTAGCACAGATACGCAGTATTTT	CASSRWGSSSTDTQYF
-	TRBV13	-	TRBJ2-1	TGTGCCAGCAGTCCACTCGGGGTTTACAATGAGCAGTTCTTC	CASSPLGVYNEQFF
TRBD1	TRBV6-5	-	TRBJ1-3	TGTGCCAGCAGCCTAGGGACAGTCTCTGGAAACACCATATATTTT	CASSLGTVSGNTIYF
-	TRBV16	-	TRBJ1-2	TGTGCCAGCAGCCAATCCGCAGGGGCGACATACTATGGCTACACCTTC	CASSQSAGATYYGYTF
TRBD1	TRBV6-5	-	TRBJ1-1	TGTGCCAGCAGTTACTCGGACAGGGTCCCTGAAGCTTTCTTT	CASSYSDRVPEAFF
TRBD2	TRBV29-1	-	TRBJ2-3	TGCAGCGCCGCGGGGGAGGTTAGGTCAGATACGCAGTATTTT	CSAAGEVRSDTQYF
TRBD2	TRBV9	-	TRBJ2-3	TGTGCCAGCAGCGCCGTAGCGGGAGCCCACACAGATACGCAGTATTTT	CASSAVAGAHTDTQYF
TRBD2	TRBV5-1	-	TRBJ2-3	TGCGCCAGCAGCTTCACGGGGGGGCAAGATACGCAGTATTTT	CASSFTGGQDTQYF
-	TRBV7-9	-	TRBJ2-7	TGTGCCAGCAGCTCGGACGGAGACGAGCAGTACTTC	CASSSDGDEQYF
-	TRBV11-2	-	TRBJ1-3	TGTGCCAGCAGCCCTTTTGTAGGGGGAACGAACACCATATATTTT	CASSPFVGGTNTIYF
-	TRBV4-3	-	TRBJ1-1	TGCGCCAGCAGCCAAGAAACCTCGCCGATGAACACTGAAGCTTTCTTT	CASSQETSPMNTEAFF
TRBD1	TRBV30	few	TRBJ1-1	TGTGCCTGGAGTGCAGGGGGGCCCGACGGGGCTTTCTTT	CAWSAGGPDGAFF
-	TRBV6-5	once	TRBJ2-1	TGTGCCAGCAGTTTCCGACAGAGCTCCTACAATGAGCAGTTCTTC	CASSFRQSSYNEQFF
-	TRBV14	-	TRBJ1-1	TGTGCCAGCAGCCAACGGCCGGACAGCCTAAACACTGAAGCTTTCTTT	CASSQRPDSLNTEAFF
TRBD1	TRBV4-1	-	TRBJ1-1	TGCGCCAGCAGCCAATTCGCAGGGGGGAACACTGAAGCTTTCTTT	CASSQFAGGNTEAFF
TRBD1	TRBV6-5	-	TRBJ2-4	TGTGCCAGCAGTCCGGGACAGCTAGCCAAAAACATTCAGTACTTC	CASSPGQLAKNIQYF
TRBD1	TRBV10-3	-	TRBJ1-3	TGTGCCATCAGTGAGCGTCGGTCTACAGGGGCTGGAAACACCATATATTTT	CAISERRSTGAGNTIYF
TRBD1	TRBV4-1	once	TRBJ1-2	TGCGCCAGCAGCCCTACCGGGACAGGGAATGGCTACACCTTC	CASSPTGTGNGYTF
-	TRBV14	-	TRBJ1-1	TGTGCCAGCAGCGTCGTTTACTGGGGGGCGAAAACTGAAGCTTTCTTT	CASSVVYWGAKTEAFF
TRBD1	TRBV19	-	TRBJ2-1	TGTGCCAGTAGTCGCTCACAGGGGGCCTACAATGAGCAGTTCTTC	CASSRSQGAYNEQFF
-	TRBV7-2	-	TRBJ1-4	TGTGCCAGCAGCTTAGGATTAGGACAGTTCAATAATGAAAAACTGTTTTTT	CASSLGLGQFNNEKLFF
-	TRBV7-9	-	TRBJ2-4	TGTGCCAGCAGCTCCCTCGGGAACCAGGACATTCAGTACTTC	CASSSLGNQDIQYF
TRBD1	TRBV19	-	TRBJ2-7	TGTGCCAGTAGTACCGGGACAGGGAGCTACGAGCAGTACTTC	CASSTGTGSYEQYF
-	TRBV4-1	medium-sized	TRBJ2-7	TGCGCCAGCAGCCAAGGTACAGGGAGCTCCTACGAGCAGTACTTC	CASSQGTGSSYEQYF
-	TRBV18	-	TRBJ2-3	TGTGCCAGCTCACCCCCCCAGCGGACCACAGATACGCAGTATTTT	CASSPPQRTTDTQYF
TRBD2	TRBV9	-	TRBJ2-7	TGTGCCAGCAGCGTAGGAGCGGGAGGGCCGGGAGAGCAGTACTTC	CASSVGAGGPGEQYF
-	TRBV21-1	-	TRBJ1-1	TGTGCCAGCAGCATCCGGGACAGGGGATCCACTGAAGCTTTCTTT	CASSIRDRGSTEAFF
-	TRBV9	few	TRBJ2-7	TGTGCCAGCAGCGACCCAAGCTACGAGCAGTACTTC	CASSDPSYEQYF
-	TRBV5-4	-	TRBJ1-5	TGTGCCACCCGGCGGGACAACATTAGCAATCAGCCCCAGCATTTT	CATRRDNISNQPQHF
TRBD2	TRBV4-3	-	TRBJ2-1	TGCGCCAGCAGCCAAGATCGACAGCGGGAGGGGGATGAGCAGTTCTTC	CASSQDRQREGDEQFF
-	TRBV6-5	-	TRBJ2-7	TGTGCCAGCTCCGGGGGCCCCCTTGGGGCCTACGAGCAGTACTTC	CASSGGPLGAYEQYF
-	TRBV19	-	TRBJ2-7	TGTGCCAGTAGTCCGGCTAGCTTCGGGTCCGAGCAGTACTTC	CASSPASFGSEQYF
TRBD1	TRBV19	-	TRBJ1-1	TGTGCCAGTCGACAGGGACACACTGAAGCTTTCTTT	CASRQGHTEAFF
-	TRBV6-5	-	TRBJ1-2	TGTGCCAGCAGTTTTCTTCAGGGCCCATCTAACTATGGCTACACCTTC	CASSFLQGPSNYGYTF
TRBD1	TRBV19	-	TRBJ2-7	TGTGCCAGTAGTATAGCCGGGACAGGGCACTACGAGCAGTACTTC	CASSIAGTGHYEQYF
TRBD2	TRBV6-6	-	TRBJ2-2	TGTGCCAGCAGTACGACTAGCGATGACGGGGAGCTGTTTTTT	CASSTTSDDGELFF
-	TRBV7-2	-	TRBJ2-7	TGTGCCAGCAGCTTAAATTTGTCTCCCCTTAACGAGCAGTACTTC	CASSLNLSPLNEQYF
-	TRBV5-6	-	TRBJ1-5	TGTGCCAGCAGCCGCGACAGAAGCAATCAGCCCCAGCATTTT	CASSRDRSNQPQHF
-	TRBV19	-	TRBJ1-4	TGTGCCAGTAGTATTTTGTTGGGCTATGAAAAACTGTTTTTT	CASSILLGYEKLFF
TRBD2	TRBV9	-	TRBJ2-3	TGTGCCAGCAGCGTAGACAGCGGGGGGGCGGATACGCAGTATTTT	CASSVDSGGADTQYF
-	TRBV4-2	-	TRBJ1-1	TGTGCCAGCAGCCAAGATCGGGGACTGAACACTGAAGCTTTCTTT	CASSQDRGLNTEAFF